One and the same sample provided the 25 T cell receptor beta chains below, sequenced in a study of blood T cell repertoires in COVID-19. Assay: immunoSEQ multiplex PCR; the TCRdb copy retains only in-frame clones and omits some. The sample has hundreds of thousands of clones; 86% are singletons. Sequenced material: peripheral blood. The receptor source for this set is a woman between 45 and 60 years old with acute or convalescent COVID-19.

The J gene is TRBJ2-1, the V gene TRBV3-1 (or the pseudogene TRBV3-2); 7 nucleotides match TRBD2. The CDR3 has 14 amino acids. V lost 3 bases and J lost 4; bases outside the gene matches: 3. Per the germline V gene, CDR1 is LGHDT and CDR2 is YNNKEL (reference sequence). CDR3 protein: CASSQPSGYNEQFF. Here the CDR3 DNA reads TGTGCCAGCAGCCAGCCTAGCGGATACAATGAGCAGTTCTTC.

The chain carries TRBV5-1 and TRBJ2-3; TRBD2 matches at 9 bases. V lost 3 bases, J lost 9 bases, and 11 bases stayed unmatched. Germline V lookup: CDR1 SGHRS, CDR2 YFSETQ. This CDR3 is 15 amino acids long. The DNA of the CDR3 is TGCGCCAGCAGCTCCCGTGGAGCGGGGGGTGAGACGCAGTATTTT. This encodes CASSSRGAGGETQYF.

The V and J genes are TRBV30 and TRBJ2-7, with D possibly matching TRBD2 (7 bases). The CDR3 loop spans 12 amino acids. Germline V lookup: CDR1 GTSNPN, CDR2 SVGIG (reference sequence). The V gene lost 4 bases and the J gene lost 5 bases, with 12 bases spanning the gap. The CDR3: CAWNRGAHEQYF. CDR3 nucleotides: TGTGCCTGGAACCGGGGGGCCCACGAGCAGTACTTC.

The chain couples TRBV5-6 to TRBJ2-7; 10 bases are a match to TRBD2. The CDR3 extends over 16 amino acids. Per the germline V gene, CDR1 is SGHDT and CDR2 is YYEEEE. V was pared by 4 bases and J by 2 bases, with 9 bases of the junction left unmatched. CDR3 protein: CASSPLAGGETYEQYF. For the CDR3, the DNA is TGTGCCAGCAGCCCTTTAGCGGGAGGCGAAACCTACGAGCAGTACTTC.

The chain uses TRBV3-1 (or the pseudogene TRBV3-2) and TRBJ2-1; 11 bases agree with TRBD2. V gave up 0 bases and J gave up 8 bases; unmatched junction bases: 6. The germline V gene encodes CDR1 LGHDT and CDR2 YNNKEL (reference sequence). The CDR3 is 16 amino acids. CDR3 protein: CASSQDLVAGGHEQFF. The CDR3 nucleotides read TGTGCCAGCAGCCAAGATTTAGTAGCGGGGGGGCATGAGCAGTTCTTC.

This clone has a single count. The chain couples TRBV19 to TRBJ2-7, with a weak D call TRBD1 (5 bases). Germline lookup yields CDR1 LNHDA and CDR2 SQIVND (reference sequence). Trimming stripped 5 bases from V and 2 bases from J, with 19 bases between. The CDR3 extends over 16 amino acids. Here the CDR3 DNA reads TGTGCCAGTAGTCCGCAAGGGGCATCCGGTACCTACGAGCAGTACTTC. Translating it yields CASSPQGASGTYEQYF.

The chain has TRBV6-6 and TRBJ2-7; TRBD2 matches 8 bases. The CDR3 is made up of 15 amino acids. V lost 0 bases, J lost 2 bases, and 3 bases stayed unmatched. CDR1 and CDR2 from the germline V gene are MNHNY and SVGAGI (reference sequence). The CDR3 region is CASSYSGLATYEQYF. In DNA form, the CDR3 reads TGTGCCAGCAGTTACTCAGGACTAGCAACCTACGAGCAGTACTTC.

The rearrangement links TRBV19 to TRBJ2-2; 7 positions agree with TRBD2. V gave up 5 bases and J gave up 0 bases; unmatched junction bases: 3. The CDR3 is 15 amino acids. Per germline, CDR1 LNHDA and CDR2 SQIVND (reference sequence). CDR3 region: CASSPTSANTGELFF. Written as DNA, the CDR3 is TGTGCCAGTAGTCCCACTAGCGCGAACACCGGGGAGCTGTTTTTT. The variable domain in full, completed from reference TRBV19 and TRBJ2-2, reads DGGITQSPKYLFRKEGQNVTLSCEQNLNHDAMYWYRQDPGQGLRLIYYSQIVNDFQKGDIAEGYSVSREKKESFPLTVTSAQKNPTAFYLCASSPTSANTGELFFGEGSRLTVL.

The chain combines TRBV27 with TRBJ2-6; 7 bases align to TRBD1. The CDR3 has 16 amino acids. The V gene's germline CDR1 is MNHEY and CDR2 SMNVEV (reference sequence). Germline trimming cut 3 bases from V and 0 bases from J; bases unmatched to any gene: 2. CDR3: CASSLGQYSGANVLTF. CDR3 DNA: TGTGCCAGCAGTTTGGGACAGTACTCTGGGGCCAACGTCCTGACTTTC.

The rearrangement joins TRBV4-2 to TRBJ1-1; D call uncertain. This CDR3 comprises 15 residues. V was cut by 0 bases and J by 4 bases, with 12 bases left in between. Germline V gives CDR1 LGHNA, CDR2 YNFKEQ. The CDR3 coding sequence is TGTGCCAGCAGCCAAGAGCCGGGGTCCGGCACTGAAGCTTTCTTT. Protein product: CASSQEPGSGTEAFF.

The chain employs TRBV2 and TRBJ2-1, with TRBD1 matching over 8 bases. Germline V gene data show CDR1 as SNHLY and CDR2 as FYNNEI. The V gene end was trimmed by 2 bases and the J gene end by 2 bases; junction bases not matched to a gene: 2. CDR3 length: 15 amino acids. The CDR3 region is CASSERTGPYNEQFF. CDR3 bases: TGTGCCAGCAGTGAACGGACAGGGCCCTACAATGAGCAGTTCTTC.

The genes are TRBV7-2 and TRBJ2-1, with 8 positions matching TRBD2. The germline CDR1 and CDR2 sequences are SGHTA and FQGNSA. Losses at the gene ends were 4 bases for V and 4 bases for J; bases not matched to a gene: 6. The CDR3 contains 15 residues. The CDR3 here is CASSSSGGHYNEQFF. The DNA for the CDR3 is TGTGCCAGCAGCTCCAGCGGGGGCCATTACAATGAGCAGTTCTTC.

V usage is TRBV5-4 and J usage is TRBJ2-5; the match to TRBD1 covers 7 bases. After removal of 9 bases from V and 0 bases from J, the junction contained 5 bases not matched to a gene. Germline V CDR1 and CDR2: SGHNT, YYREEE (reference sequence). The length of the CDR3 is 13 residues. Written as DNA, the CDR3 is TGTGCCACCGTTGACAGGGACCAAGAGACCCAGTACTTC. Its protein product is CATVDRDQETQYF.

The CDR3 here is CATSRGKDRGLNEQFF. The CDR3 DNA reads as TGTGCCACCAGCAGAGGGAAGGACAGGGGCTTGAATGAGCAGTTCTTC. The rearrangement uses TRBV15 and TRBJ2-1; 9 bases map to TRBD1. The ends lost 1 base at V and 7 bases at J; junction bases unmatched: 8. This CDR3 is 16 amino acids long. From germline, CDR1 is LNHNV and CDR2 YYDKDF (reference sequence).

This CDR3 is CASSPPGVGEKLFF. In DNA, the CDR3 is TGTGCCAGCAGCCCCCCGGGGGTGGGTGAAAAACTGTTTTTT. This chain connects TRBV7-9 to TRBJ1-4; D is perhaps TRBD1 (5 bases). Per the germline V gene, CDR1 is SEHNR and CDR2 is FQNEAQ (reference sequence). This CDR3 has 14 amino acids. V was pared by 5 bases and J by 7 bases, with 14 bases between. The entire variable domain, with the rest obtained from reference TRBV7-9 and TRBJ1-4, is as follows: DTGVSQNPRHKITKRGQNVTFRCDPISEHNRLYWYRQTLGQGPEFLTYFQNEAQLEKSRLLSDRFSAERPKGSFSTLEIQRTEQGDSAMYLCASSPPGVGEKLFFGSGTQLSVL.

The genes are TRBV6-5 and TRBJ1-5, with D unresolved. Trimming stripped 7 bases from V and 6 bases from J, with 10 bases between. Germline V gene sequence: CDR1 MNHEY, CDR2 SVGAGI. The CDR3 loop spans 12 amino acids. The CDR3 nucleotides read TGTGCCAGCACCGAACCCGGTCAGCCCCAGCATTTT. Its translation is CASTEPGQPQHF.

J is TRBJ2-1 and V is TRBV3-1 (or the pseudogene TRBV3-2); tentatively, D is TRBD2 (5 bases). V shed 2 bases and J shed 5 bases, with 19 bases lying between them. Germline-derived CDR1 and CDR2 are LGHDT and YNNKEL (reference sequence). The CDR3 spans 17 residues. The CDR3 sequence: CASSQRLGRGENNEQFF. For the CDR3, the DNA is TGTGCCAGCAGCCAAAGGCTCGGCCGGGGAGAGAACAATGAGCAGTTCTTC.

This rearrangement joins TRBV6-5 to TRBJ1-1, with D perhaps matching TRBD1 (6 bases). Looked up from germline, CDR1 is MNHEY and CDR2 is SVGAGI. V was shortened by 7 bases and J by 2 bases, with 17 bases between the two germline ends. CDR3 size: 15 residues. For the CDR3, the DNA is TGTGCCAGCACCACCCCGGGAGGGGGTAACACTGAAGCTTTCTTT. Protein product: CASTTPGGGNTEAFF.

The V and J genes are TRBV6-5 and TRBJ1-5; 9 bases line up with TRBD1. The germline V gene has CDR1 MNHEY and CDR2 SVGAGI. CDR3 length: 13 amino acids. J was trimmed by 6 bases and V by 6 bases; bases with no gene match: 3. The CDR3 DNA sequence: TGTGCCAGCAGACCGACAGGGGGTCAGCCCCAGCATTTT. This gives the protein CASRPTGGQPQHF.

The genes are TRBV6-5 and TRBJ2-7; weak D call: TRBD1 (6 bases). Per germline, CDR1 MNHEY and CDR2 SVGAGI. V lost 7 bases and J lost 9, with 22 bases in between. CDR3 size: 14 residues. CDR3 amino acids: CASTPNEGHRRQYF. CDR3 sequence (DNA): TGTGCCAGCACCCCAAACGAGGGACATCGGAGGCAGTACTTC.

The rearrangement links TRBV5-1 to TRBJ2-7, with TRBD2 as a possible D gene (5 bases). CDR1 is SGHRS, CDR2 YFSETQ, per germline. This CDR3 is 16 amino acids long. V lost 0 bases and J 4 bases, leaving 17 bases between the germline ends. The CDR3 here is CASSLGVNGKEYEQYF. The CDR3 DNA is TGCGCCAGCAGCTTGGGTGTGAACGGGAAGGAGTACGAGCAGTACTTC.

This rearrangement joins TRBV3-1 (or the pseudogene TRBV3-2) to TRBJ2-5; no reliable D call. The V end was cut by 0 bases, the J end by 1 base, with 6 bases between. Germline CDR1 LGHDT, CDR2 YNNKEL (reference sequence). This CDR3 comprises 14 residues. CDR3 residues: CASSQDPGQETQYF. The CDR3 nucleotides read TGTGCCAGCAGCCAAGATCCGGGCCAAGAGACCCAGTACTTC.

This chain connects TRBV5-1 to TRBJ2-7; 7 bases align to TRBD1. V gave up 4 bases and J gave up 5 bases; unmatched junction bases: 9. CDR3 length: 14 amino acids. The germline V gene has CDR1 SGHRS and CDR2 YFSETQ. This CDR3 is CASSPDRARNEQYF. In DNA form, the CDR3 reads TGCGCCAGCAGCCCTGACAGGGCTCGGAACGAGCAGTACTTC.

The rearrangement joins TRBV7-9 to TRBJ1-4; D perhaps matches TRBD1 (5 bases). The CDR3 sequence is 14 residues long. Germline CDR1 SEHNR, CDR2 FQNEAQ (reference sequence). With 3 bases removed from V and 4 bases from J, the gap between germline ends came to 9 bases. CDR3 nucleotides: TGTGCCAGCAGCTTTTCCCAGGGTAATGAAAAACTGTTTTTT. This codes for CASSFSQGNEKLFF.

The chain joins TRBV6-5 to TRBJ2-7; the D gene is possibly TRBD1 (7 bases). Germline V gene lookup returns CDR1 MNHEY and CDR2 SVGAGI. The CDR3 runs to 16 residues. Trimming took off 2 bases at V and 0 bases at J, with 14 bases between the two ends. The CDR3 DNA reads as TGTGCCAGCAGTTACGCGGGACAGTGGAGCTCCTACGAGCAGTACTTC. Amino acid sequence: CASSYAGQWSSYEQYF.